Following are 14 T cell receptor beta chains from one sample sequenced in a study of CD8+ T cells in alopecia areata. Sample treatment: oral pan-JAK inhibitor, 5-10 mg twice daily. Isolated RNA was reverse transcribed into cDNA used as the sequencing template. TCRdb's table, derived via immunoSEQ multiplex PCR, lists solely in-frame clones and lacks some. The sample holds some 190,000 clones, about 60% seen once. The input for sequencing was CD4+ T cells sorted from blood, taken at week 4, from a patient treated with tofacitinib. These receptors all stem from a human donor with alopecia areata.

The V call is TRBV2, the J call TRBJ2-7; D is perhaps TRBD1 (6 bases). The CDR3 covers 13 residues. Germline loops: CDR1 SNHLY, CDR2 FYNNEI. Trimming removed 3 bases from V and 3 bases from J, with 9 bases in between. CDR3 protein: CASSEGHLYEQYF. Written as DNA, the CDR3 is TGTGCCAGCAGTGAGGGACACCTCTACGAGCAGTACTTC.

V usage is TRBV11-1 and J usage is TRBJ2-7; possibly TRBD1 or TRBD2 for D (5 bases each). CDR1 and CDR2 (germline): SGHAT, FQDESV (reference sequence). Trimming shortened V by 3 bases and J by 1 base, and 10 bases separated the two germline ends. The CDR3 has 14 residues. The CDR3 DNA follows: TGTGCCAGCAGCTTTGAGGGGCGATCCTACGAGCAGTACTTC. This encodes CASSFEGRSYEQYF.

CDR3 in DNA: TGTGCCAGCAGTTTATCGCCGGGGCTACGTGGGGAAGAGACCCAGTACTTC. Translating it yields CASSLSPGLRGEETQYF. The gene calls are TRBV27 and TRBJ2-5, with D perhaps being TRBD1 or TRBD2 (5 bases each). The germline V gene encodes CDR1 MNHEY and CDR2 SMNVEV (reference sequence). V was clipped by 0 bases and J by 3 bases, with 17 bases between them. There are 17 residues in the CDR3.

CDR3 in amino acids: CASSPPAGTLGETQYF. CDR3 DNA: TGTGCCAGCTCACCACCGGCAGGGACTCTGGGGGAGACCCAGTACTTC. V is TRBV18 and J is TRBJ2-5, with D perhaps matching TRBD2 (6 bases). Germline V gene sequence: CDR1 KGHSH, CDR2 LQKENI. The V and J ends lost 0 bases and 5 bases respectively, with 16 bases between them. The CDR3 runs to 16 residues.

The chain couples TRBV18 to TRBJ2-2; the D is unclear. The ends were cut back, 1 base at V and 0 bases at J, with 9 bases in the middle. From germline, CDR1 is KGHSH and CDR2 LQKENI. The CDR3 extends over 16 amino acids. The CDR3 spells CASSPRVTSNTGELFF. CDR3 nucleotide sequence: TGTGCCAGCTCACCACGCGTCACTTCGAACACCGGGGAGCTGTTTTTT.

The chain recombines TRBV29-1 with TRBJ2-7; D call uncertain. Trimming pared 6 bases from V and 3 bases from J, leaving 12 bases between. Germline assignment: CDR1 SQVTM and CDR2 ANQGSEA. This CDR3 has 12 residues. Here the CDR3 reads CSVVGPGYEQYF. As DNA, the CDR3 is TGCAGCGTGGTTGGGCCAGGCTACGAGCAGTACTTC.

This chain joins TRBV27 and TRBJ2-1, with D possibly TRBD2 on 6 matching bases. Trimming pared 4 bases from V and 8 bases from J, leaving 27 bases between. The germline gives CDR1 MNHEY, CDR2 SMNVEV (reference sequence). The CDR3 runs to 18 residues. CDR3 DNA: TGTGCCAGCAGTTCTATGTCGGGAAATTGGGGGGAGAGGGATGAGCAGTTCTTC. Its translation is CASSSMSGNWGERDEQFF.

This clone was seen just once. The CDR3 nucleotides read TGTGCCAGCAGCCCCCAGGGACTAGGGACCGATACGCAGTATTTT. Its protein product is CASSPQGLGTDTQYF. The chain has TRBV2 and TRBJ2-3; 8 bases fit TRBD2. CDR1 and CDR2 from the germline V gene are SNHLY and FYNNEI. This CDR3 comprises 15 residues. V lost 6 bases to trimming and J lost 6 bases; unmatched junction nucleotides: 11.

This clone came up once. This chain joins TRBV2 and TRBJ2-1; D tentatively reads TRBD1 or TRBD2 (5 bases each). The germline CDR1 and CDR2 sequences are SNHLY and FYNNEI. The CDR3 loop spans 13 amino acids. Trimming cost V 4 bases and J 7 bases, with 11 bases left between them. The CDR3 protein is CASSGDVGNEQFF. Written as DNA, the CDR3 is TGTGCCAGCAGTGGGGACGTCGGGAATGAGCAGTTCTTC.

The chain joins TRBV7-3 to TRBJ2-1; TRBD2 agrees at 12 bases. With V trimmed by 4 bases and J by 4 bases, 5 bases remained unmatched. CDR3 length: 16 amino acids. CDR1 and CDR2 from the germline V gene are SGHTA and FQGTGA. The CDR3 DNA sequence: TGTGCCAGCAGCTCAGGACTAGCGGGAACTTACAATGAGCAGTTCTTC. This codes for CASSSGLAGTYNEQFF.

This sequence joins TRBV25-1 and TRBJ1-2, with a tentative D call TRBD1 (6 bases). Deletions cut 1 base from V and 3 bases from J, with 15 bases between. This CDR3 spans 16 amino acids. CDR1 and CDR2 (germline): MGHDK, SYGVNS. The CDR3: CASSEFRAGVDYGYTF. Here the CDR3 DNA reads TGTGCCAGCAGTGAATTCCGGGCAGGGGTAGACTATGGCTACACCTTC.

The CDR3 region has the DNA TGCAGCGTTGATGACGGGAGTGGATATGGAAACACCATATATTTT. Its protein product is CSVDDGSGYGNTIYF. The V and J genes are TRBV29-1 and TRBJ1-3; D ambiguous. V was cut by 3 bases and J by 3 bases, with 15 bases left in between. The germline V gene encodes CDR1 SQVTM and CDR2 ANQGSEA. The CDR3 runs 15 residues. The complete variable domain, with remaining parts taken from reference TRBV29-1 and TRBJ1-3, reads SAVISQKPSRDICQRGTSLTIQCQVDSQVTMMFWYRQQPGQSLTLIATANQGSEATYESGFVIDKFPISRPNLTFSTLTVSNMSPEDSSIYLCSVDDGSGYGNTIYFGEGSWLTVV.

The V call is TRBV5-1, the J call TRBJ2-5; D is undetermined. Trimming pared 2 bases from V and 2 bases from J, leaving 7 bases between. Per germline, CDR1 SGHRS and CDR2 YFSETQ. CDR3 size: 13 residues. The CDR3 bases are TGCGCCAGCAGCTTAAGGGATCAAGAGACCCAGTACTTC. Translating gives CASSLRDQETQYF.

The CDR3 nucleotides are TGTGCCAGCAGCTCGCTGGGGGCTGGTACTGAAGCTTTCTTT. Encoded protein: CASSSLGAGTEAFF. The genes are TRBV7-2 and TRBJ1-1; possibly TRBD1 for D (6 bases). The CDR3 extends over 14 amino acids. Germline lookup yields CDR1 SGHTA and CDR2 FQGNSA. V gave up 4 bases and J gave up 5 bases, with 14 bases separating them. The variable domain in full, completed from reference TRBV7-2 and TRBJ1-1, reads GAGVSQSPSNKVTEKGKDVELRCDPISGHTALYWYRQSLGQGLEFLIYFQGNSAPDKSGLPSDRFSAERTGGSVSTLTIQRTQQEDSAVYLCASSSLGAGTEAFFGQGTRLTVV.